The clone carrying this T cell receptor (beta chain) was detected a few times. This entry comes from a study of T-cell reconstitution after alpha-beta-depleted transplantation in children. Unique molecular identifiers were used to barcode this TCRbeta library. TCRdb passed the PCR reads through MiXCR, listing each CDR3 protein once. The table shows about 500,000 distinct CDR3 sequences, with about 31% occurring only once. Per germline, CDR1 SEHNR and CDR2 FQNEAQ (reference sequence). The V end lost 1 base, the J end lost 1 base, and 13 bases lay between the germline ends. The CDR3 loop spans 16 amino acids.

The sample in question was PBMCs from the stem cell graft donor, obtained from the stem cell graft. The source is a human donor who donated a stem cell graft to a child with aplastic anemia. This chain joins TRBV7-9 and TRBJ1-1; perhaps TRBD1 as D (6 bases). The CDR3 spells CASSLEGGRRNTEAFF. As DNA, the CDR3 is TGTGCCAGCAGCTTAGAAGGGGGTCGGAGGAACACTGAAGCTTTCTTT.